The subject of this entry is one T cell receptor beta chain. These data originate in a study of cytomegalovirus exposure and HLA in healthy donors. PCR used 60 Vbeta primers and 13 Jbeta primers. The protocol was immunoSEQ multiplex PCR, while the TCRdb copy is restricted to in-frame clones and leaves out a portion. The profile shows roughly 75,000 clones, roughly 84% of them singletons. Sample: PBMCs. This receptor was identified in a man in his sixties or seventies in good health and CMV-seropositive.

The CDR3 DNA is TGTGCCAGCTCACCAACCGGGACAGGGGTCGGCGAGCAGTACTTC. Translation gives CASSPTGTGVGEQYF. This chain connects TRBV18 to TRBJ2-7; TRBD1 aligns across 10 bases. The V gene's germline CDR1 is KGHSH and CDR2 LQKENI. The CDR3 runs to 15 residues. The V and J ends lost 2 bases and 6 bases, in that order; junction bases with no gene match: 7.